Presented here are 16 T cell receptor beta chains from one specimen sequenced in a study of blood T cells in healthy people across ages. A sample-barcoded 5' primer and a J-beta primer mix were used in a second PCR of roughly 7 to 11 cycles. TCRdb re-analysed the 5' RACE reads in MiXCR, keeping a single row per CDR3 protein. The data contain 750,000 to 950,000 distinct CDR3 sequences, more than 25% of them singletons. Separately, the same data were catalogued under a study of T cells of mothers and their children.

The sequenced sample consisted of blood. The source of these receptors is a boy aged 5-17 years in good health.

This chain uses TRBV27 with TRBJ2-3, with 7 nucleotides matching TRBD2. Germline assignment: CDR1 MNHEY and CDR2 SMNVEV (reference sequence). V trimming: 6 bases; J trimming: 2 bases; junction bases outside the gene matches: 8. The CDR3 extends over 15 amino acids. The CDR3 DNA is TGTGCCAGCAGACGAAGCGGGATCCCCACAGATACGCAGTATTTT. As protein: CASRRSGIPTDTQYF.

The V gene is TRBV2, the J gene TRBJ2-7; TRBD2 agrees at 10 bases. J was trimmed by 5 bases and V by 2 bases; bases with no gene match: 6. Per the germline V gene, CDR1 is SNHLY and CDR2 is FYNNEI. CDR3 length: 15 residues. The CDR3 DNA follows: TGTGCCAGCAGTGAACTAGCGGGGGTTCTCCACGAGCAGTACTTC. Amino acids: CASSELAGVLHEQYF.

This clonotype turned up a few times. V is TRBV3-1 and J is TRBJ2-7; D may be TRBD2 (7 bases). The CDR3 is made up of 15 amino acids. Germline CDR1 LGHDT, CDR2 YNNKEL (reference sequence). V was cut by 4 bases and J by 6 bases, with 19 bases left in between. The CDR3 reads CASSPAVRGAGEQYF. CDR3 nucleotides: TGTGCCAGCAGCCCCGCGGTCCGGGGGGCGGGCGAGCAGTACTTC.

This clonotype was detected a few times. V and J are TRBV29-1 and TRBJ2-5, with a weak D call TRBD2 (5 bases). TRBJ2-7 explains the end of the DNA better; the J call may be wrong. The CDR3 has 13 residues. CDR1 SQVTM and CDR2 ANQGSEA come from the germline V gene. The CDR3 DNA is TGCAGCGTTGAAGGGTTTGGAGGCTACGAGCAGTACTTC. Amino acids: CSVEGFGGYEQYF.

Regarding this clonotype: A single base separates this from a much larger clone, so it may be a read error. The CDR3 DNA is TGTGGCAAAGGGGGCGGCGACACCGGGGAGCTGTTTTTT. It encodes CGKGGGDTGELFF. The gene calls are TRBV28 and TRBJ2-2; 7 bases align to TRBD1. The CDR3 is 13 residues long. CDR1 and CDR2 (germline): MDHEN, SYDVKM.

The chain couples TRBV4-1 to TRBJ2-1; D perhaps matches TRBD1 (7 bases). Germline assignment: CDR1 MGHRA and CDR2 YSYEKL. V dropped 3 bases and J dropped 16 bases, with 16 bases sitting between them. This CDR3 is 12 amino acids long. The CDR3 protein is CASSQTTGRRFF. Here the CDR3 DNA reads TGCGCCAGCAGCCAGACGACAGGGAGGAGATTCTTC.

The chain recombines TRBV3-1 with TRBJ2-5, with a possible D match to TRBD2 (6 bases). Germline CDR1 and CDR2: LGHDT and YNNKEL (reference sequence). This CDR3 is built from 12 residues. The CDR3 loop is CAVGTPQETQYF. CDR3 nucleotides: TGTGCAGTCGGGACTCCACAAGAGACCCAGTACTTC.

The V and J genes are TRBV5-5 and TRBJ2-5, with 7 nucleotides matching TRBD1. The CDR3 consists of 17 residues. V lost 0 bases to trimming and J lost 3 bases; unmatched junction nucleotides: 11. Germline V gives CDR1 SGHKS, CDR2 YYEKEE (reference sequence). The chain's CDR3 is CASSLVQGKMIKETQYF. The CDR3 region has the DNA TGTGCCAGCAGCTTGGTACAGGGGAAGATGATTAAAGAGACCCAGTACTTC.

The V call is TRBV5-1, the J call TRBJ2-3, with D possibly TRBD1 on 6 matching bases. The germline gives CDR1 SGHRS, CDR2 YFSETQ. V lost 3 bases and J 4 bases, leaving 18 bases between the germline ends. The CDR3 extends over 16 amino acids. Here the CDR3 DNA reads TGCGCCAGCAGCTCGAACCCAGGGGCGTCGGCAGATACGCAGTATTTT. Translating it yields CASSSNPGASADTQYF.

The chain has TRBV7-2 and TRBJ2-5; 13 bases are shared with TRBD2. With the DNA end fitting TRBJ2-1 better, the J assignment may be wrong. CDR3 size: 17 residues. CDR1 and CDR2 (germline): SGHTA, FQGNSA. The CDR3: CASSLATSGGASDEQFF. The CDR3 DNA is TGTGCCAGCAGCTTAGCAACTAGCGGGGGGGCCAGCGATGAGCAGTTCTTC.

The table lists this clonotype with a few counts. The rearrangement joins TRBV5-1 to TRBJ1-1, with 9 bases identical to TRBD1. The CDR3 has 14 amino acids. The V and J ends lost 1 base and 4 bases, in that order; junction bases with no gene match: 2. The germline gives CDR1 SGHRS, CDR2 YFSETQ. The DNA for the CDR3 is TGCGCCAGCAGCTTGCGACAGGGGGTCACTGAAGCTTTCTTT. This gives the protein CASSLRQGVTEAFF.

The rearrangement uses TRBV10-3 and TRBJ2-2, with D unresolved. The CDR3 runs 14 residues. V was shortened by 0 bases and J by 7 bases, with 9 bases between the two germline ends. Germline V gene lookup returns CDR1 ENHRY and CDR2 SYGVKD. The CDR3 here is CAISESGVGGELFF. The CDR3 DNA reads as TGTGCCATCAGTGAGTCGGGCGTCGGCGGGGAGCTGTTTTTT.

The chain joins TRBV11-2 to TRBJ1-2, with D possibly matching TRBD1 (5 bases). CDR1 and CDR2 from the germline V gene are SGHAT and FQNNGV. This CDR3 is 13 amino acids long. V lost 0 bases to trimming and J lost 8 bases, with 10 bases between them. CDR3 protein: CASSLDGGSGYTF. DNA of the CDR3: TGTGCCAGCAGCTTAGACGGGGGGTCCGGCTACACCTTC.

The rearrangement links TRBV5-1 to TRBJ2-3; D gene uncertain. Germline CDR1 SGHRS, CDR2 YFSETQ. V was clipped by 0 bases and J by 0 bases, with 8 bases between them. There are 15 residues in the CDR3. As DNA, the CDR3 is TGCGCCAGCAGCTTGGCCATTTCTAGCACAGATACGCAGTATTTT. This codes for CASSLAISSTDTQYF.

The genes are TRBV24-1 and TRBJ2-6, with D maybe TRBD1 (5 bases). Germline V gene sequence: CDR1 KGHDR, CDR2 SFDVKD. Trimming removed 4 bases from V and 0 bases from J, with 18 bases in between. The CDR3 sequence is 19 residues long. CDR3 nucleotide sequence: TGTGCCACCAGTGAGCGCAGGGTGAAAGGACCCTCTGGGGCCAACGTCCTGACTTTC. Residues: CATSERRVKGPSGANVLTF.

This chain links TRBV7-9 with TRBJ2-1; D remains unclear. Trimming took 4 bases from V and 4 from J, leaving 8 bases between them. This CDR3 region has 13 residues. Germline CDR1 is SEHNR and CDR2 is FQNEAQ (reference sequence). CDR3 sequence: CASSSIGYNEQFF. The CDR3 DNA reads TGTGCCAGCAGCTCAATCGGGTACAATGAGCAGTTCTTC.